These 31 T cell receptor beta chains were sequenced from one sample in a study of blood T cell repertoires in COVID-19. TCRdb's table, derived via immunoSEQ multiplex PCR, lists solely in-frame clones and lacks some. In the table there are 200,000 to 250,000 clones, 90% of which are singletons. The material sequenced was PBMCs or T cells enriched from blood (not recorded which). All receptors come from a man between 50 and 59 years old who had been exposed to COVID-19.

The gene calls are TRBV18 and TRBJ2-1, with TRBD2 as a possible D gene (7 bases). There are 20 residues in the CDR3. Germline assignment: CDR1 KGHSH and CDR2 LQKENI. With 1 base removed from V and 4 bases from J, the gap between germline ends came to 26 bases. The CDR3 DNA is TGTGCCAGCTCACCACTATCCTTAGGGGGGGCCGGAGGGGCATACAATGAGCAGTTCTTC. It encodes CASSPLSLGGAGGAYNEQFF.

The chain joins TRBV19 to TRBJ1-1; 9 bases fit TRBD1. From germline, CDR1 is LNHDA and CDR2 SQIVND (reference sequence). The V and J ends lost 1 base and 0 bases, in that order; junction bases with no gene match: 12. The CDR3 runs 19 residues. Here the CDR3 reads CASSIVGTGGKPMNTEAFF. DNA for the CDR3: TGTGCCAGTAGTATAGTGGGAACAGGGGGCAAACCTATGAACACTGAAGCTTTCTTT. Filled out from reference TRBV19 and TRBJ1-1, the complete variable domain reads DGGITQSPKYLFRKEGQNVTLSCEQNLNHDAMYWYRQDPGQGLRLIYYSQIVNDFQKGDIAEGYSVSREKKESFPLTVTSAQKNPTAFYLCASSIVGTGGKPMNTEAFFGQGTRLTVV.

The chain employs TRBV18 and TRBJ2-2; 8 bases are a match to TRBD1. Per the germline V gene, CDR1 is KGHSH and CDR2 is LQKENI. The trim removed 2 bases at V and 5 bases at J, leaving 16 bases unmatched. The CDR3 runs to 19 residues. For the CDR3, the DNA is TGTGCCAGCTCACCATATCAACAGGGGGTCGAGGTTATGACCGGGGAGCTGTTTTTT. As protein: CASSPYQQGVEVMTGELFF. Filled out from reference TRBV18 and TRBJ2-2, the complete variable domain reads NAGVMQNPRHLVRRRGQEARLRCSPMKGHSHVYWYRQLPEEGLKFMVYLQKENIIDESGMPKERFSAEFPKEGPSILRIQQVVRGDSAAYFCASSPYQQGVEVMTGELFFGEGSRLTVL.

V usage is TRBV10-1 and J usage is TRBJ2-1; TRBD1 agrees at 10 bases. Germline V gene sequence: CDR1 WNHNN, CDR2 SYGVQD (reference sequence). The CDR3 is 16 residues long. With V trimmed by 4 bases and J by 7 bases, 10 bases remained unmatched. The CDR3 DNA is TGCGCCAGCAGTGGCCTCGGGCGGGACAGGGGAAATGAGCAGTTCTTC. Protein: CASSGLGRDRGNEQFF.

The rearrangement uses TRBV7-8 and TRBJ1-5; 7 positions match TRBD1. The trim removed 7 bases at V and 0 bases at J, leaving 18 bases unmatched. CDR1 is SGHVS, CDR2 FQNEAQ, per germline. The CDR3 has 19 amino acids. The CDR3 reads CASTLMTGIQDSSNQPQHF. The CDR3 region has the DNA TGTGCCAGCACCCTGATGACAGGGATTCAAGACAGTAGCAATCAGCCCCAGCATTTT.

The CDR3 DNA is TGTGCCAGCAGCTTGGGGACAGGGTTTGACAATTCACCCCTCCACTTT. It encodes CASSLGTGFDNSPLHF. V and J are TRBV5-6 and TRBJ1-6, with 8 bases that match TRBD1. The CDR3 totals 16 residues. V lost 0 bases, J lost 7 bases, and 6 bases stayed unmatched. CDR1 SGHDT and CDR2 YYEEEE come from the germline V gene.

V is TRBV7-9 and J is TRBJ2-3; 12 bases match TRBD2. Trimming cost V 5 bases and J 1 base; bases outside gene matches: 1. This CDR3 is built from 15 residues. The germline V gene encodes CDR1 SEHNR and CDR2 FQNEAQ (reference sequence). Here the CDR3 DNA reads TGTGCCAGCAGCCCTAGCGGGGGGGGCACAGATACGCAGTATTTT. This gives the protein CASSPSGGGTDTQYF.

The chain recombines TRBV24-1 with TRBJ2-6; 9 bases are a match to TRBD1. The length of the CDR3 is 17 residues. Germline CDR1 reads KGHDR; CDR2 reads SFDVKD. The V and J ends lost 2 bases and 0 bases, in that order; junction bases with no gene match: 1. The CDR3 bases are TGTGCCACCAGTGATTCGGGACAGGGCTCTGGGGCCAACGTCCTGACTTTC. It encodes CATSDSGQGSGANVLTF.

The CDR3 coding sequence is TGTGCCATCAGCGAGGACGCGAGACTAGCGGGGACCTACGAGCAGTACGTC. This gives the protein CAISEDARLAGTYEQYV. This rearrangement joins TRBV10-3 to TRBJ2-7; 11 nucleotides agree with TRBD2. Per the germline V gene, CDR1 is ENHRY and CDR2 is SYGVKD. The trim removed 6 bases at V and 2 bases at J, leaving 12 bases unmatched. The CDR3 covers 17 residues.

This chain joins TRBV2 and TRBJ2-3; TRBD2 matches at 9 bases. The V gene's germline CDR1 is SNHLY and CDR2 FYNNEI. CDR3 length: 16 amino acids. V shed 9 bases, J shed 2 bases, and the junction held 12 bases outside the gene matches. The CDR3 sequence: CARRGSGGHNTDTQYF. The DNA for the CDR3 is TGTGCCAGGAGGGGTAGCGGGGGCCACAACACAGATACGCAGTATTTT.

The rearrangement links TRBV15 to TRBJ1-5, with a possible D match to TRBD1 (6 bases). Deletions cut 3 bases from V and 7 bases from J, with 13 bases between. Germline CDR1 is LNHNV and CDR2 is YYDKDF (reference sequence). This CDR3 comprises 14 residues. The CDR3 sequence: CATSRQGKGQPQHF. CDR3 DNA sequence: TGTGCCACCAGCAGGCAGGGGAAAGGACAGCCCCAGCATTTT.

This clone was recorded a few times. The chain uses TRBV5-1 and TRBJ1-6; no reliable D call. The CDR3 runs 14 residues. V lost 0 bases and J 4 bases, leaving 5 bases between the germline ends. In germline, CDR1 is SGHRS, CDR2 YFSETQ. CDR3 sequence: CASSLGQYNSPLHF. In DNA, the CDR3 is TGCGCCAGCAGCTTGGGACAATATAATTCACCCCTCCACTTT.

This chain connects TRBV30 to TRBJ1-2; 8 bases align to TRBD1. Looked up from germline, CDR1 is GTSNPN and CDR2 is SVGIG (reference sequence). There are 13 residues in the CDR3. V shed 2 bases and J 7 bases; nucleotides not matched to a gene: 6. This CDR3 reads CAWSRGQGFGYTF. For the CDR3, the DNA is TGTGCCTGGAGTCGTGGACAGGGCTTTGGCTACACCTTC.

The chain carries TRBV29-1 and TRBJ2-1; tentative D call: TRBD2 (5 bases). The CDR3 runs to 14 residues. The V gene's germline CDR1 is SQVTM and CDR2 ANQGSEA. The ends were cut back, 1 base at V and 11 bases at J, with 18 bases in the middle. CDR3 DNA sequence: TGCAGCGTTGAAGTGGCCCTCTCGACTATTAAGCAGTTCTTC. Protein sequence: CSVEVALSTIKQFF.

The chain joins TRBV5-1 to TRBJ2-7; 11 bases are shared with TRBD2. The trim removed 4 bases at V and 3 bases at J, leaving 6 bases unmatched. Germline-derived CDR1 and CDR2 are SGHRS and YFSETQ. The CDR3 contains 15 residues. The CDR3 nucleotides read TGCGCCAGCAGCCCTCTAGCGGGGGGTGACTACGAGCAGTACGTC. Encoded protein: CASSPLAGGDYEQYV.

The gene calls are TRBV3-1 (or the pseudogene TRBV3-2) and TRBJ1-3, with 7 bases identical to TRBD1. This CDR3 has 15 amino acids. Germline V gene data show CDR1 as LGHDT and CDR2 as YNNKEL (reference sequence). The trim removed 7 bases at V and 0 bases at J, leaving 6 bases unmatched. The CDR3 spells CASTTGAPSGNTIYF. CDR3 coding DNA: TGTGCCAGCACAACAGGGGCCCCCTCTGGAAACACCATATATTTT.

The chain joins TRBV7-8 to TRBJ1-1; 8 nucleotides match TRBD1. The length of the CDR3 is 14 residues. Germline CDR1 is SGHVS and CDR2 is FQNEAQ. V was pared by 5 bases and J by 5 bases, with 7 bases of the junction left unmatched. CDR3 DNA sequence: TGTGCCAGCAGCCAGAATACAGGGGGGACTGAAGCTTTCTTT. Amino acids: CASSQNTGGTEAFF.

J is TRBJ1-2 and V is TRBV20-1; TRBD1 agrees at 7 bases. Germline lookup yields CDR1 DFQATT and CDR2 SNEGSKA (reference sequence). With 3 bases clipped from V and 4 bases from J, the junction kept 8 bases outside the gene matches. This CDR3 region has 14 residues. The CDR3 bases are TGCAGTGCTAGTCTATACAGGGGAACCTATGGCTACACCTTC. Amino acid sequence: CSASLYRGTYGYTF.

This chain uses TRBV30 with TRBJ2-1, with TRBD1 matching over 10 bases. CDR3 length equals 17 residues. The V gene's germline CDR1 is GTSNPN and CDR2 SVGIG (reference sequence). V lost 5 bases to trimming and J lost 0 bases; unmatched junction nucleotides: 10. The CDR3 sequence: CAWLRDRGPNSYNEQFF. CDR3 sequence (DNA): TGTGCCTGGCTCCGGGACAGGGGCCCTAACTCCTACAATGAGCAGTTCTTC.

The V call is TRBV5-1, the J call TRBJ2-3; D gene ambiguous. This CDR3 contains 15 residues. Germline V gene data show CDR1 as SGHRS and CDR2 as YFSETQ. V lost 0 bases, J lost 2 bases, and 10 bases lay in between. In DNA, the CDR3 is TGCGCCAGCAGCTTGGAATCCCTCTCCACAGATACGCAGTATTTT. The encoded protein is CASSLESLSTDTQYF.

The chain has TRBV6-5 and TRBJ1-1; TRBD1 agrees at 7 bases. Germline V gene sequence: CDR1 MNHEY, CDR2 SVGAGI. The V and J ends lost 7 bases and 3 bases, in that order; junction bases with no gene match: 5. There are 13 residues in the CDR3. CDR3 loop: CASTRQGDTEAFF. In nucleotides, the CDR3 is TGTGCCAGCACCCGGCAGGGGGACACTGAAGCTTTCTTT.

The chain uses TRBV28 and TRBJ1-6, with TRBD1 as a possible D gene (6 bases). Trimming pared 5 bases from V and 0 bases from J, leaving 8 bases between. The CDR3 is 15 amino acids. Germline V CDR1 and CDR2: MDHEN, SYDVKM. The CDR3 loop reads CASSQGSSYNSPLHF. The CDR3 DNA reads TGTGCCAGCAGTCAGGGGAGCTCCTATAATTCACCCCTCCACTTT.

The rearrangement joins TRBV20-1 to TRBJ1-2; no reliable D call. CDR1 is DFQATT, CDR2 SNEGSKA, per germline (reference sequence). The CDR3 length is 13 residues. V was shortened by 3 bases and J by 4 bases, with 12 bases between the two germline ends. This CDR3 is CSASRGVGYGYTF. DNA of the CDR3: TGCAGTGCTAGTCGGGGTGTGGGCTATGGCTACACCTTC.

This chain uses TRBV5-1 with TRBJ2-2; 8 positions match TRBD1. This CDR3 is 15 amino acids long. The germline CDR1 and CDR2 sequences are SGHRS and YFSETQ. Trimming cost V 6 bases and J 0 bases; bases outside gene matches: 4. CDR3 sequence (DNA): TGCGCCAGCACCCCGGGACAGGCGAACACCGGGGAGCTGTTTTTT. This gives the protein CASTPGQANTGELFF.

This clone has only one observation. V is TRBV6-5 and J is TRBJ2-5; the match to TRBD2 covers 7 bases. With V trimmed by 5 bases and J by 2 bases, 8 bases remained unmatched. CDR1 is MNHEY, CDR2 SVGAGI, per germline. The CDR3 spans 15 residues. The CDR3 region has the DNA TGTGCCAGCAGTACAACTCGGGGACTACAAGAGACCCAGTACTTC. Protein: CASSTTRGLQETQYF.

This rearrangement joins TRBV5-1 to TRBJ1-1; 8 bases line up with TRBD1. CDR3 size: 15 residues. After removal of 8 bases from V and 5 bases from J, the junction contained 14 bases not matched to a gene. The germline V gene has CDR1 SGHRS and CDR2 YFSETQ. The CDR3 is CARPSGGAPGTEAFF. Written as DNA, the CDR3 is TGCGCCAGGCCGTCAGGGGGCGCCCCGGGAACTGAAGCTTTCTTT.

The chain has TRBV2 and TRBJ1-4, with 8 bases identical to TRBD1. The CDR3 has 16 amino acids. Looked up from germline, CDR1 is SNHLY and CDR2 is FYNNEI. J gave up 5 bases and V 5 bases, and 10 bases lay outside the gene matches. CDR3 residues: CASSPIQGARNEKLFF. The CDR3 nucleotides read TGTGCCAGCAGTCCAATCCAGGGGGCGAGAAATGAAAAACTGTTTTTT.

The chain recombines TRBV30 with TRBJ2-5, with TRBD1 as a possible D gene (6 bases). The CDR3 runs to 13 residues. CDR1 GTSNPN and CDR2 SVGIG come from the germline V gene (reference sequence). Trimming left V 2 bases short and J 7 bases short, with 14 bases between. CDR3 sequence reads: CAWSFTGWWTQYF. CDR3 DNA: TGTGCCTGGAGTTTTACAGGGTGGTGGACCCAGTACTTC.

This chain links TRBV13 with TRBJ2-7; 9 positions match TRBD2. With 5 bases clipped from V and 3 bases from J, the junction kept 5 bases outside the gene matches. The germline CDR1 and CDR2 sequences are PRHDT and FYEKMQ (reference sequence). The CDR3 covers 14 residues. This CDR3 is CASSHSGSIYEQYV. Here the CDR3 DNA reads TGTGCCAGCAGCCATAGCGGGAGCATCTACGAGCAGTACGTC.

This clone was detected a few times. CDR3 sequence (DNA): TGTGCCAGCAGGCCGGCAGGGATCAATCAGCCCCAGCATTTT. It yields the protein CASRPAGINQPQHF. The V and J genes are TRBV27 and TRBJ1-5; weak D call: TRBD1 (5 bases). This CDR3 has 14 amino acids. Trimming stripped 6 bases from V and 3 bases from J, with 12 bases between. Germline CDR1 and CDR2: MNHEY and SMNVEV (reference sequence).

The genes are TRBV7-2 and TRBJ1-4; TRBD1 is a possible D gene (6 bases). The germline V gene has CDR1 SGHTA and CDR2 FQGNSA. Trimming removed 5 bases from V and 7 bases from J, with 14 bases in between. CDR3 length equals 14 residues. The CDR3 is CASSRGQPLEKLFF. Written as DNA, the CDR3 is TGTGCCAGCAGCCGCGGACAGCCGCTTGAAAAACTGTTTTTT.